These 20 T cell receptor beta chains were all obtained from the same sample, sequenced in a study of blood T cells in healthy people across ages. A second PCR of 7 to 11 cycles used a sample-barcoded 5' primer and a J-beta primer mix. TCRdb used MiXCR to reprocess the 5' RACE reads, holding one entry per CDR3 protein. The sample consists of 1.5 million to 2 million distinct CDR3 sequences, roughly 50% of them appearing once. Input material: blood. The origin of the receptors is a woman in her thirties or forties in good health.

This clonotype has more than one count but fewer than ten. CDR3 sequence (DNA): TGTGCCAGCAGGGGGGTTTCGGCAACTAATGAAAAACTGTTTTTT. Protein product: CASRGVSATNEKLFF. This chain joins TRBV6-5 and TRBJ1-4; TRBD1 might be the D (5 bases). CDR1 is MNHEY and CDR2 is SVGAGI in the germline V gene. This CDR3 is 15 amino acids long. Trimming removed 6 bases at V and 0 bases at J, with 11 bases between.

A note on this clonotype: A much larger clone is a single base away; this may be a read error. The chain joins TRBV15 to TRBJ2-7; D is possibly TRBD1 (6 bases). Per germline, CDR1 LNHNV and CDR2 YYDKDF (reference sequence). The CDR3 has 14 residues. The DNA of the CDR3 is TGTGCCACCAGCGGAGATCCAGGGGCCTACGAGCAGTACTTC. Translated: CATSGDPGAYEQYF.

CDR3 protein: CASRQTSGANVLTF. CDR3 in DNA: TGTGCCAGTCGACAGACCTCCGGGGCCAACGTCCTGACTTTC. The gene calls are TRBV27 and TRBJ2-6; tentatively, D is TRBD1 (5 bases). The CDR3 covers 14 residues. V was trimmed by 9 bases and J by 4 bases, leaving 13 bases between them. Germline V gives CDR1 MNHEY, CDR2 SMNVEV (reference sequence). Supplemented by reference TRBV27 and TRBJ2-6, the full variable domain reads EAQVTQNPRYLITVTGKKLTVTCSQNMNHEYMSWYRQDPGLGLRQIYYSMNVEVTDKGDVPEGYKVSRKEKRNFPLILESPSPNQTSLYFCASRQTSGANVLTFGAGSRLTVL.

The chain couples TRBV9 to TRBJ2-1; 9 positions agree with TRBD1. Germline values: CDR1 SGDLS, CDR2 YYNGEE. There are 16 residues in the CDR3. V dropped 0 bases and J dropped 8; count of bases not matched to a gene: 9. CDR3 amino acids: CASSVAGTGLIYEQFF. CDR3 in DNA: TGTGCCAGCAGCGTAGCCGGGACAGGGTTGATCTATGAGCAGTTCTTC.

The chain links TRBV20-1 to TRBJ2-3; D is unresolved. The germline V and J ends were trimmed by 5 bases and 1 base, with 10 bases remaining between them. Germline V gene sequence: CDR1 DFQATT, CDR2 SNEGSKA (reference sequence). The CDR3 has 13 residues. The CDR3 DNA reads TGCAGTGCTGGGAAAGGAGGCACAGATACGCAGTATTTT. Protein product: CSAGKGGTDTQYF.

This clonotype was seen only a few times. J is TRBJ2-3 and V is TRBV25-1; a possible D gene is TRBD2 (6 bases). The germline V gene has CDR1 MGHDK and CDR2 SYGVNS. V dropped 5 bases and J dropped 3 bases, with 18 bases sitting between them. The CDR3 spans 16 residues. CDR3 nucleotide sequence: TGTGCCAGCAGTCCCCGTGGAAGGGGAGGAACAGATACGCAGTATTTT. Its translation: CASSPRGRGGTDTQYF.

This chain joins TRBV12-5 and TRBJ1-1; D is possibly TRBD1 (5 bases). CDR3 length equals 14 residues. The germline CDR1 and CDR2 sequences are LGHNT and FRNRAP. V lost 4 bases and J 0 bases, leaving 9 bases between the germline ends. The CDR3 here is CASGWGHLNTEAFF. For the CDR3, the DNA is TGTGCTAGTGGTTGGGGCCACCTGAACACTGAAGCTTTCTTT.

This clonotype was seen a few times. CDR3 region: CASSQPRGAESNSPLHF. Written as DNA, the CDR3 is TGCGCCAGCAGTCAACCAAGGGGGGCAGAGAGCAATTCACCCCTCCACTTT. V is TRBV23-1 and J is TRBJ1-6; D perhaps matches TRBD1 (6 bases). Being an ORF, TRBV23-1 has a function that is uncertain. Trimming removed 2 bases from V and 7 bases from J, with 18 bases in between. There are 17 residues in the CDR3.

This clonotype was observed a handful of times. The CDR3 protein is CASSLGQGARPQHF. The CDR3, as DNA: TGTGCCAGCAGCTTAGGACAGGGGGCTCGGCCCCAGCATTTT. The chain couples TRBV7-2 to TRBJ1-5; 10 positions agree with TRBD1. V shed 1 base, J shed 9 bases, and the junction held 3 bases outside the gene matches. Germline lookup yields CDR1 SGHTA and CDR2 FQGNSA. This CDR3 contains 14 residues.

V is TRBV28 and J is TRBJ2-2, with a possible D match to TRBD1 (5 bases). Germline CDR1 reads MDHEN; CDR2 reads SYDVKM. The CDR3 has 18 residues. V lost 3 bases to trimming and J lost 0 bases, with 17 bases between them. This CDR3 reads CASSFSGAGRSNTGELFF. The CDR3 DNA is TGTGCCAGCAGTTTCAGTGGGGCAGGGCGATCGAACACCGGGGAGCTGTTTTTT. Filled out from reference TRBV28 and TRBJ2-2, the complete variable domain reads DVKVTQSSRYLVKRTGEKVFLECVQDMDHENMFWYRQDPGLGLRLIYFSYDVKMKEKGDIPEGYSVSREKKERFSLILESASTNQTSMYLCASSFSGAGRSNTGELFFGEGSRLTVL.

The chain links TRBV4-3 to TRBJ2-7, with 10 bases fitting TRBD1. CDR1 is LGHNA, CDR2 YSLEER, per germline. The CDR3 has 16 residues. J gave up 6 bases and V 0 bases, and 8 bases lay outside the gene matches. CDR3 nucleotides: TGCGCCAGCAGCCAAGATCAGCAGACAGGGGGCGCCGAGCAGTACTTC. Amino acid sequence: CASSQDQQTGGAEQYF.

This clonotype was seen a single time. J is TRBJ1-1 and V is TRBV29-1, with D possibly matching TRBD1 (5 bases). The CDR3 consists of 14 residues. Per the germline V gene, CDR1 is SQVTM and CDR2 is ANQGSEA. Trimming removed 2 bases at V and 0 bases at J, with 10 bases between. The CDR3 region is CSVEIGQMNTEAFF. In DNA, the CDR3 is TGCAGCGTTGAAATTGGACAAATGAACACTGAAGCTTTCTTT. Looking up the rest from reference TRBV29-1 and TRBJ1-1 gives the full variable domain: SAVISQKPSRDICQRGTSLTIQCQVDSQVTMMFWYRQQPGQSLTLIATANQGSEATYESGFVIDKFPISRPNLTFSTLTVSNMSPEDSSIYLCSVEIGQMNTEAFFGQGTRLTVV.

J is TRBJ2-1 and V is TRBV7-2; 8 positions agree with TRBD2. Germline assignment: CDR1 SGHTA and CDR2 FQGNSA. This CDR3 contains 14 residues. The ends lost 8 bases at V and 2 bases at J; junction bases unmatched: 5. The CDR3 protein is CASAGTRTYNEQFF. In DNA form, the CDR3 reads TGTGCCAGCGCCGGGACTAGAACCTACAATGAGCAGTTCTTC.

The gene calls are TRBV28 and TRBJ1-1; a possible D gene is TRBD1 (5 bases). Deletions cut 5 bases from V and 11 bases from J, with 18 bases between. The CDR3 runs to 13 residues. Germline V lookup: CDR1 MDHEN, CDR2 SYDVKM. The CDR3 DNA reads TGTGCCAGCAGTCCTGGACACCAAACTACGGCTTTCTTT. This translates into CASSPGHQTTAFF.

The chain uses TRBV5-1 and TRBJ1-4, with D hard to call. The germline V and J ends were trimmed by 1 base and 4 bases, with 8 bases remaining between them. The germline gives CDR1 SGHRS, CDR2 YFSETQ. This CDR3 has 14 residues. This CDR3 is CASSLSQINEKLFF. The CDR3, as DNA: TGCGCCAGCAGCTTGTCCCAGATTAATGAAAAACTGTTTTTT.

The chain is built from TRBV6-5 and TRBJ1-2, with 7 bases identical to TRBD1. In germline, CDR1 is MNHEY, CDR2 SVGAGI. Unmatched junction bases numbered 12, after V lost 6 bases and J lost 8 bases. This CDR3 is 14 amino acids long. The CDR3, as DNA: TGTGCCAGCAGCCTCGGACAGGTCGGGAGAGGCTACACCTTC. It specifies CASSLGQVGRGYTF.

This sequence joins TRBV3-1 and TRBJ1-1; 7 bases line up with TRBD1. Germline V gives CDR1 LGHDT, CDR2 YNNKEL (reference sequence). The CDR3 runs to 15 residues. V shed 3 bases and J 0 bases; nucleotides not matched to a gene: 4. The DNA of the CDR3 is TGTGCCAGCAGCCACCCGACAGGGCTGAACACTGAAGCTTTCTTT. Its translation: CASSHPTGLNTEAFF.

This clonotype was detected ten times or more. This chain connects TRBV28 to TRBJ1-2, with no clear D. Per the germline V gene, CDR1 is MDHEN and CDR2 is SYDVKM. V was shortened by 7 bases and J by 10 bases, with 22 bases between the two germline ends. The CDR3 has 14 residues. The CDR3 bases are TGTGCCAGCACCCTGACCCGCAGATCAGGCAACTACACCTTC. This sequence encodes CASTLTRRSGNYTF.

As for this clonotype: The germline gene is not matched at one end of the junction; a read error may be the cause. The V gene is TRBV29-1, the J gene TRBJ1-1; D is possibly TRBD1 (5 bases). The CDR3 is 12 residues long. Germline V gene sequence: CDR1 SQVTM, CDR2 ANQGSEA. This CDR3 is CGVNRPNTEAFF. CDR3 coding DNA: TGCGGCGTTAACAGGCCGAACACTGAAGCTTTCTTT.

This sequence joins TRBV7-9 and TRBJ2-3, with 7 bases aligning to TRBD2. This CDR3 has 14 residues. The germline gives CDR1 SEHNR, CDR2 FQNEAQ (reference sequence). V lost 6 bases, J lost 6 bases, and 9 bases stayed unmatched. CDR3 amino acids: CASSPRGVGDTQYF. DNA of the CDR3: TGTGCCAGCAGTCCACGGGGGGTAGGGGATACGCAGTATTTT.